This TCR beta chain was sequenced during a study of blood T cell repertoires in COVID-19. The V end lost 7 bases, the J end lost 7 bases, and 11 bases lay between the germline ends. The CDR3 is made up of 11 amino acids. Germline V gene sequence: CDR1 SNHLY, CDR2 FYNNEI. Sequencing was performed with immunoSEQ multiplex PCR; in TCRdb, only in-frame clones are kept and a portion is missing. The sample records roughly 120,000 clones, around 85% being singletons. This sequence joins TRBV2 and TRBJ2-7; D call uncertain. This sequence was found in a human donor in a cohort sampled during active COVID-19. The sample taken for sequencing was peripheral blood. The CDR3 sequence is CASKVLREQYF. Here the CDR3 DNA reads TGTGCCAGCAAAGTGCTCCGGGAGCAGTACTTC.